This entry is about one T cell receptor beta chain. The sample is drawn from a study of vaccination and CD4 T cells after COVID-19. With V trimmed by 5 bases and J by 8 bases, 6 bases remained unmatched. There are 13 residues in the CDR3. CDR1 and CDR2 (germline): MDHEN, SYDVKM. TCRdb reprocessed the PCR reads via MiXCR and lists one record per CDR3 protein. The data contain about 18,000 distinct CDR3 sequences, under 80% of them singletons. Positive PCR dates covered March to December 2020, before US Alpha, Beta and Delta variants. The source of this sequence is a human donor who had recovered from COVID-19. The source material was CD4+ T cells from blood, sampled before SARS-CoV-2 vaccination. The chain is built from TRBV28 and TRBJ1-2, with 9 bases aligning to TRBD1. The CDR3 protein is CASSRQGEDGYTF. The CDR3 nucleotides are TGTGCCAGCAGTCGACAGGGGGAGGACGGCTACACCTTC.